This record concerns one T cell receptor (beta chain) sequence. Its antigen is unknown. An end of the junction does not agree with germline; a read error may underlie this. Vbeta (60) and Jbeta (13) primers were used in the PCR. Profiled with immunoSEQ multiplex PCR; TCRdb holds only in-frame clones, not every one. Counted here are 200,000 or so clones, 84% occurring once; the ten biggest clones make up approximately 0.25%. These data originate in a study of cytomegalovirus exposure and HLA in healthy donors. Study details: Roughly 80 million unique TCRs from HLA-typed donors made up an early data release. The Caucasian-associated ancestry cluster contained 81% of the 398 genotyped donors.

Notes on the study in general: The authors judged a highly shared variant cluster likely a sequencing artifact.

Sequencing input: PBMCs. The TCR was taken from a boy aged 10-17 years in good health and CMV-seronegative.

In nucleotides, the CDR3 is TGCAGTGCTATACTCGACAGGTCCTACTTC. Translating gives CSAILDRSYF. This sequence joins TRBV20-1 and TRBJ1-2; tentative D call: TRBD1 (6 bases). Germline V gene data show CDR1 as DFQATT and CDR2 as SNEGSKA (reference sequence). CDR3 length equals 10 residues.